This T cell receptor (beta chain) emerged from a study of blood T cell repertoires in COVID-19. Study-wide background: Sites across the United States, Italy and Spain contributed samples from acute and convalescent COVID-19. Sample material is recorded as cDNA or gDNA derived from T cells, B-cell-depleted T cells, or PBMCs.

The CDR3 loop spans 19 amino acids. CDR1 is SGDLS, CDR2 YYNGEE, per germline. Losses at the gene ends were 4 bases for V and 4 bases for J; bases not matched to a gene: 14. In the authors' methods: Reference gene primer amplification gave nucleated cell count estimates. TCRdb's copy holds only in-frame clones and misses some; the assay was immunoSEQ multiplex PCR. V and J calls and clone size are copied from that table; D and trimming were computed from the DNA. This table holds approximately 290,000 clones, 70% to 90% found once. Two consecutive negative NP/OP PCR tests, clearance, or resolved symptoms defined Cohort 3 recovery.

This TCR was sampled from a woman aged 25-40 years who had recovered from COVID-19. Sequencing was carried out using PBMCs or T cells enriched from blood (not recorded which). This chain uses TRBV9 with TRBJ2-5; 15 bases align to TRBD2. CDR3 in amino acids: CASSPTGLAGGGSLETQYF. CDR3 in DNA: TGTGCCAGCAGCCCGACGGGACTAGCGGGAGGTGGAAGTCTAGAGACCCAGTACTTC. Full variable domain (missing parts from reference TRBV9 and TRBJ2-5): DSGVTQTPKHLITATGQRVTLRCSPRSGDLSVYWYQQSLDQGLQFLIQYYNGEERAKGNILERFSAQQFPDLHSELNLSSLELGDSALYFCASSPTGLAGGGSLETQYFGPGTRLLVL.